The 29 T cell receptor beta chains given below trace back to one sample, sequenced in a study of blood T cell repertoires in COVID-19. The method was immunoSEQ multiplex PCR; TCRdb's version includes in-frame clones alone and lacks a portion of them. The sample holds 150,000 to 200,000 clones, around 90% seen once. The sample was peripheral blood. The receptors were gathered from a human donor in a cohort sampled during active COVID-19.

The chain carries TRBV4-3 and TRBJ1-2, with 9 bases lining up with TRBD1. Germline CDR1 reads LGHNA; CDR2 reads YSLEER. Trimming took 0 bases from V and 4 from J; bases not matched to a gene: 21. The CDR3 is 21 residues long. CDR3: CASSQDGTLGTGRPGRYGYTF. The CDR3 coding sequence is TGCGCCAGCAGCCAAGATGGGACACTGGGGACAGGGCGACCAGGACGCTATGGCTACACCTTC.

The CDR3 loop is CASSFTWQPTYEQYF. The DNA for the CDR3 is TGTGCCAGCAGTTTTACCTGGCAACCAACCTACGAGCAGTACTTC. This chain joins TRBV27 and TRBJ2-7, with unresolved D. The CDR3 extends over 15 amino acids. Germline V gene sequence: CDR1 MNHEY, CDR2 SMNVEV (reference sequence). V gave up 3 bases and J gave up 2 bases, with 14 bases separating them.

The chain is built from TRBV10-1 and TRBJ2-3; tentative D call: TRBD1 (6 bases). The CDR3 has 14 amino acids. V was cut by 3 bases and J by 3 bases, with 10 bases left in between. Germline V gives CDR1 WNHNN, CDR2 SYGVQD (reference sequence). The CDR3: CASSDRGSTDTQYF. The CDR3 nucleotides read TGCGCCAGCAGTGACAGGGGCTCGACAGATACGCAGTATTTT.

The CDR3 DNA reads TGCGCCAGCAGCCAAGAAAGGGGCTACCAGCCCCAGCATTTT. Protein sequence: CASSQERGYQPQHF. The genes are TRBV4-3 and TRBJ1-5; D might be TRBD1 (5 bases). Germline lookup yields CDR1 LGHNA and CDR2 YSLEER. Trimming removed 0 bases from V and 7 bases from J, with 10 bases in between. The CDR3 length is 14 residues.

The V and J genes are TRBV5-1 and TRBJ2-6, with 9 bases identical to TRBD1. Germline V gene data show CDR1 as SGHRS and CDR2 as YFSETQ. This CDR3 is built from 18 residues. V trimming: 4 bases; J trimming: 0 bases; junction bases outside the gene matches: 8. CDR3 in DNA: TGCGCCAGCAGCCAAGGACAGGGGATTAGCTCTGGGGCCAACGTCCTGACTTTC. This codes for CASSQGQGISSGANVLTF.

The chain's CDR3 is CASSVGAGVGTDTQYF. CDR3 in DNA: TGTGCCAGCAGCGTAGGGGCAGGGGTAGGCACAGATACGCAGTATTTT. This chain connects TRBV9 to TRBJ2-3; maybe TRBD1 (6 bases). Trimming left V 0 bases short and J 1 base short, with 12 bases between. Germline V gene lookup returns CDR1 SGDLS and CDR2 YYNGEE. The CDR3 spans 16 residues.

This sequence joins TRBV5-3 and TRBJ1-3, with 9 bases fitting TRBD1. TRBV5-3 is given ORF status, its function remaining uncertain. This CDR3 is built from 15 residues. With 4 bases clipped from V and 0 bases from J, the junction kept 2 bases outside the gene matches. CDR3 protein: CARSPGQGSGNTIYF. The CDR3 DNA sequence: TGTGCCAGAAGCCCGGGACAGGGCTCTGGAAACACCATATATTTT.

The chain recombines TRBV7-9 with TRBJ1-1; D uncertain. The CDR3 runs 14 residues. V gave up 4 bases and J gave up 2 bases, with 11 bases separating them. Germline values: CDR1 SEHNR, CDR2 FQNEAQ (reference sequence). The CDR3 is CASSSSHENTEAFF. CDR3 coding DNA: TGTGCCAGCAGCTCGAGTCACGAAAACACTGAAGCTTTCTTT.

This chain links TRBV7-2 with TRBJ2-2; maybe TRBD1 (8 bases). CDR1 and CDR2 from the germline V gene are SGHTA and FQGNSA. CDR3 length: 15 residues. V lost 6 bases, J lost 5 bases, and 16 bases lay in between. This chain's CDR3 is CASRPTGGGTGELFF. In nucleotides, the CDR3 is TGTGCCAGCAGGCCCACAGGGGGAGGGACCGGGGAGCTGTTTTTT.

This chain connects TRBV7-2 to TRBJ1-5; D remains unclear. Germline V gene data show CDR1 as SGHTA and CDR2 as FQGNSA. The V and J ends lost 3 bases and 8 bases respectively, with 14 bases between them. The CDR3 runs 14 residues. The CDR3 DNA follows: TGTGCCAGCAGCTTTCTGGGGAGCCTGGAGCCCCAGCATTTT. The encoded protein is CASSFLGSLEPQHF.

V is TRBV12-5 and J is TRBJ1-5; 7 nucleotides line up with TRBD1. The CDR3 loop spans 14 amino acids. CDR1 is LGHNT, CDR2 FRNRAP, per germline. J was trimmed by 9 bases and V by 5 bases; bases with no gene match: 10. CDR3 amino acids: CASGEHGRQGPQHF. The CDR3 bases are TGTGCTAGTGGTGAACACGGCAGACAGGGGCCCCAGCATTTT. The whole variable domain, remainder taken from reference TRBV12-5 and TRBJ1-5, is DARVTQTPRHKVTEMGQEVTMRCQPILGHNTVFWYRQTMMQGLELLAYFRNRAPLDDSGMPKDRFSAEMPDATLATLKIQPSEPRDSAVYFCASGEHGRQGPQHFGDGTRLSIL.

This chain links TRBV5-8 with TRBJ2-1; 8 bases are a match to TRBD2. Germline CDR1 is SGHTS and CDR2 is YDEGEE. Trimming removed 2 bases from V and 8 bases from J; junction bases left unmatched: 9. CDR3 size: 15 residues. The DNA for the CDR3 is TGTGCCAGCAGCTTTGGAAGCGGGAGATTTTATGAGCAGTTCTTC. Amino acid sequence: CASSFGSGRFYEQFF.

This clone was observed a handful of times. The chain links TRBV3-1 (or the pseudogene TRBV3-2) to TRBJ2-1; 9 bases are shared with TRBD1. V lost 4 bases to trimming and J lost 6 bases; unmatched junction nucleotides: 7. Germline loops: CDR1 LGHDT, CDR2 YNNKEL (reference sequence). CDR3 size: 15 residues. CDR3: CASSLGTGFSNEQFF. CDR3 bases: TGTGCCAGCAGCCTCGGGACAGGGTTTAGCAATGAGCAGTTCTTC.

The chain recombines TRBV19 with TRBJ2-6; 8 bases agree with TRBD1. The CDR3 runs 16 residues. J gave up 1 base and V 9 bases, and 8 bases lay outside the gene matches. Germline CDR1 LNHDA, CDR2 SQIVND (reference sequence). The CDR3 region has the DNA TGTGCCAGCCGGGACAGGACCCCTTCTGGGGCCAACGTCCTGACTTTC. This gives the protein CASRDRTPSGANVLTF. Drawing the rest from reference TRBV19 and TRBJ2-6, the complete variable domain is DGGITQSPKYLFRKEGQNVTLSCEQNLNHDAMYWYRQDPGQGLRLIYYSQIVNDFQKGDIAEGYSVSREKKESFPLTVTSAQKNPTAFYLCASRDRTPSGANVLTFGAGSRLTVL.

V usage is TRBV4-3 and J usage is TRBJ2-7, with 9 bases lining up with TRBD1. The CDR3 sequence is 14 residues long. Germline V CDR1 and CDR2: LGHNA, YSLEER. J lost 5 bases, V lost 4 bases, and 6 bases had no gene match. CDR3 protein: CASSPDRGANEQYF. The DNA for the CDR3 is TGCGCCAGCAGCCCTGACAGGGGGGCAAACGAGCAGTACTTC.

The chain employs TRBV28 and TRBJ2-3, with a possible D match to TRBD2 (6 bases). The V end was cut by 2 bases, the J end by 5 bases, with 14 bases between. This CDR3 comprises 15 residues. Germline V gene sequence: CDR1 MDHEN, CDR2 SYDVKM. Written as DNA, the CDR3 is TGTGCCAGCAGTTTAACCCTGGGGCGGGGAGATACGCAGTATTTT. Encoded protein: CASSLTLGRGDTQYF.

V is TRBV28 and J is TRBJ1-3; D gene unclear. Looked up from germline, CDR1 is MDHEN and CDR2 is SYDVKM. CDR3 length equals 13 residues. V was shortened by 7 bases and J by 0 bases, with 7 bases between the two germline ends. As DNA, the CDR3 is TGTGCCAGCACGAGAACCTCTGGAAACACCATATATTTT. Protein sequence: CASTRTSGNTIYF.

The count of this clone is one. V is TRBV28 and J is TRBJ2-7; maybe TRBD1 (5 bases). Germline V gene data show CDR1 as MDHEN and CDR2 as SYDVKM. This CDR3 spans 13 amino acids. Trimming cost V 7 bases and J 2 bases, with 12 bases left between them. CDR3 sequence: CASIKTAPYEQYF. The CDR3 DNA is TGTGCCAGCATTAAGACAGCCCCCTACGAGCAGTACTTC. Based on the CDR3 plus reference TRBV28 and TRBJ2-7, the full variable domain is DVKVTQSSRYLVKRTGEKVFLECVQDMDHENMFWYRQDPGLGLRLIYFSYDVKMKEKGDIPEGYSVSREKKERFSLILESASTNQTSMYLCASIKTAPYEQYFGPGTRLTVT.

V is TRBV6-2 or TRBV6-3 and J is TRBJ2-7; possibly TRBD2 for D (7 bases). The CDR3 spans 14 residues. V lost 2 bases and J 6 bases, leaving 14 bases between the germline ends. In germline, CDR1 is MNHEY, CDR2 SVGEGT. CDR3 bases: TGTGCCAGCAGTTACGTCGGGGGGCCTCTCGAGCAGTACTTC. The encoded protein is CASSYVGGPLEQYF.

V is TRBV4-1 and J is TRBJ2-7, with 8 bases fitting TRBD1. Germline loops: CDR1 MGHRA, CDR2 YSYEKL. The CDR3 has 15 residues. Trimming removed 0 bases from V and 1 base from J; junction bases left unmatched: 2. In nucleotides, the CDR3 is TGCGCCAGCAGCCAAGAAACAGGGGGGTCCTACGAGCAGTACTTC. Translation gives CASSQETGGSYEQYF.

The J gene is TRBJ1-1, the V gene TRBV9; D is perhaps TRBD1 (5 bases). Germline CDR1 SGDLS, CDR2 YYNGEE. V was clipped by 3 bases and J by 1 base, with 16 bases between them. The CDR3 has 16 amino acids. The DNA of the CDR3 is TGTGCCAGCAGCGGCAGGGTGGGGTACGGGAACACTGAAGCTTTCTTT. Protein: CASSGRVGYGNTEAFF. Full variable domain (outside the CDR3, taken from reference TRBV9 and TRBJ1-1): DSGVTQTPKHLITATGQRVTLRCSPRSGDLSVYWYQQSLDQGLQFLIQYYNGEERAKGNILERFSAQQFPDLHSELNLSSLELGDSALYFCASSGRVGYGNTEAFFGQGTRLTVV.

This clone was found a few times. V gene TRBV2 combines with J gene TRBJ1-1; 7 positions agree with TRBD1. The germline V gene has CDR1 SNHLY and CDR2 FYNNEI. Germline trimming cut 6 bases from V and 0 bases from J; bases unmatched to any gene: 4. This CDR3 region has 14 residues. CDR3 nucleotide sequence: TGTGCCAGCAGCCGGGACAGACTGAACACTGAAGCTTTCTTT. It translates to CASSRDRLNTEAFF. Filled out from reference TRBV2 and TRBJ1-1, the complete variable domain reads EPEVTQTPSHQVTQMGQEVILRCVPISNHLYFYWYRQILGQKVEFLVSFYNNEISEKSEIFDDQFSVERPDGSNFTLKIRSTKLEDSAMYFCASSRDRLNTEAFFGQGTRLTVV.

V is TRBV6-4 and J is TRBJ1-6; 11 bases are a match to TRBD1. The CDR3 runs to 15 residues. CDR1 is MRHNA, CDR2 SNTAGT, per germline. V shed 4 bases, J shed 9 bases, and the junction held 5 bases outside the gene matches. CDR3 sequence: CASSAPGQGASPLHF. Written as DNA, the CDR3 is TGTGCCAGCAGTGCCCCCGGACAGGGGGCTTCACCCCTCCACTTT.

This clone was seen only a few times. This sequence joins TRBV13 and TRBJ2-7; 8 nucleotides match TRBD2. With V trimmed by 0 bases and J by 5 bases, 9 bases remained unmatched. The CDR3 consists of 16 residues. Germline values: CDR1 PRHDT, CDR2 FYEKMQ (reference sequence). The CDR3 nucleotides are TGTGCCAGCAGCTTAGGCCTGGTAGCGGGGAACCACGAGCAGTACTTC. It specifies CASSLGLVAGNHEQYF.

V and J are TRBV19 and TRBJ2-1, with D hard to call. The CDR3 consists of 14 residues. Per the germline V gene, CDR1 is LNHDA and CDR2 is SQIVND (reference sequence). V lost 5 bases, J lost 0 bases, and 8 bases lay in between. The CDR3: CASSFRSSYNEQFF. DNA for the CDR3: TGTGCCAGTAGTTTCCGGAGCTCCTACAATGAGCAGTTCTTC.

The chain couples TRBV2 to TRBJ2-5, with 10 bases fitting TRBD1. The germline V gene encodes CDR1 SNHLY and CDR2 FYNNEI. V lost 6 bases and J lost 2; bases outside the gene matches: 3. The CDR3 has 14 residues. The CDR3 DNA is TGTGCCAGCAGCGGGACAGGGGTTCAAGAGACCCAGTACTTC. Amino acid sequence: CASSGTGVQETQYF.

This chain links TRBV7-6 with TRBJ2-1; 8 nucleotides agree with TRBD2. V dropped 5 bases and J dropped 10; count of bases not matched to a gene: 13. Germline lookup yields CDR1 SGHVS and CDR2 FNYEAQ. The CDR3 is made up of 15 amino acids. As DNA, the CDR3 is TGTGCCAGCAGCCCGCTAGCGGGTCCGGCTCTCGAGCAGTTCTTC. Amino acid sequence: CASSPLAGPALEQFF.

As concerns this clone: A clone one base away is much larger, so this may be a read error. This sample also contains other DNA sequences that code for the same CDR3. The gene calls are TRBV7-2 and TRBJ1-2; 7 nucleotides line up with TRBD1. This CDR3 comprises 13 residues. Germline trimming cut 5 bases from V and 3 bases from J; bases unmatched to any gene: 3. From germline, CDR1 is SGHTA and CDR2 FQGNSA. CDR3 nucleotides: TGTGCCAGCAGCAAAGACAGGGACTATGGCTACACCTTC. It is translated as CASSKDRDYGYTF.

V and J are TRBV7-2 and TRBJ2-3; D is uncertain. Per the germline V gene, CDR1 is SGHTA and CDR2 is FQGNSA. Trimming pared 1 base from V and 3 bases from J, leaving 5 bases between. The CDR3 is 13 amino acids. Here the CDR3 reads CASSLDHTDTQYF. The CDR3 DNA reads as TGTGCCAGCAGCTTAGATCATACAGATACGCAGTATTTT.